One and the same sample provided the 23 T cell receptor beta chains below, sequenced in a study of cytomegalovirus exposure and HLA in healthy donors. Primers: 60 Vbeta forward and 13 Jbeta reverse. Using immunoSEQ multiplex PCR, the repertoire was profiled, and TCRdb retains in-frame clones only, with some absent. Its table lists 90,000 to 130,000 clones. The sample taken for sequencing was PBMCs. These receptors originate from a man between 25 and 39 years old in good health and CMV-seronegative.

The chain uses TRBV6-5 and TRBJ2-7; TRBD1 aligns across 9 bases. Per the germline V gene, CDR1 is MNHEY and CDR2 is SVGAGI. Trimming took 4 bases from V and 4 from J; bases not matched to a gene: 5. The CDR3 covers 14 residues. The CDR3, as DNA: TGTGCCAGCAGTTTAACAGGGGGCGAGTACGAGCAGTACTTC. Encoded protein: CASSLTGGEYEQYF.

V and J are TRBV5-5 and TRBJ1-1, with D possibly matching TRBD1 (6 bases). This CDR3 is 13 amino acids long. Looked up from germline, CDR1 is SGHKS and CDR2 is YYEKEE (reference sequence). Trimming left V 3 bases short and J 5 bases short, with 11 bases between. CDR3 region: CASSSGARTEAFF. The CDR3 DNA sequence: TGTGCCAGCAGCTCAGGGGCTAGGACTGAAGCTTTCTTT.

V gene TRBV5-1 combines with J gene TRBJ2-3; 9 bases are shared with TRBD2. The junction had 4 bases not matched to a gene; V was cut back by 2 bases and J by 0 bases. Germline V gives CDR1 SGHRS, CDR2 YFSETQ. The CDR3 totals 16 residues. Here the CDR3 DNA reads TGCGCCAGCAGCTTCGGGACTAGCATGAGCACAGATACGCAGTATTTT. Translating it yields CASSFGTSMSTDTQYF.

V is TRBV6-5 and J is TRBJ1-2; 9 bases match TRBD1. This CDR3 region has 14 residues. V lost 7 bases and J lost 3; bases outside the gene matches: 6. The V gene's germline CDR1 is MNHEY and CDR2 SVGAGI. The CDR3 DNA reads as TGTGCCAGCAATATACAGGGGGCTGACTATGGCTACACCTTC. This sequence encodes CASNIQGADYGYTF.

V gene TRBV29-1 combines with J gene TRBJ1-2, with 7 nucleotides matching TRBD1. The V gene end was trimmed by 2 bases and the J gene end by 7 bases; junction bases not matched to a gene: 13. CDR1 is SQVTM, CDR2 ANQGSEA, per germline. The CDR3 runs to 15 residues. The CDR3 loop reads CSVEPLGGEWGGYTF. CDR3 nucleotide sequence: TGCAGCGTTGAACCCCTAGGGGGCGAATGGGGTGGCTACACCTTC.

This sequence joins TRBV28 and TRBJ1-6; D is ambiguous. Trimming removed 3 bases at V and 0 bases at J, with 6 bases between. CDR1 and CDR2 from the germline V gene are MDHEN and SYDVKM. The CDR3 is 15 residues long. The CDR3 sequence: CASSFGSSYNSPLHF. The DNA of the CDR3 is TGTGCCAGCAGTTTCGGGAGCTCCTATAATTCACCCCTCCACTTT.

The chain links TRBV2 to TRBJ1-2; tentative D call: TRBD1 (5 bases). The V end lost 8 bases, the J end lost 5 bases, and 24 bases lay between the germline ends. Germline V gene sequence: CDR1 SNHLY, CDR2 FYNNEI. This CDR3 has 16 residues. The DNA of the CDR3 is TGTGCCAGCGCGAGTGAGACGGGGGGAGTTCTTTATGGCTACACCTTC. Translating it yields CASASETGGVLYGYTF.

The chain combines TRBV5-5 with TRBJ1-5; no reliable D call. V was trimmed by 1 base and J by 4 bases, leaving 12 bases between them. CDR1 and CDR2 from the germline V gene are SGHKS and YYEKEE (reference sequence). The CDR3 is 15 residues long. The CDR3 DNA sequence: TGTGCCAGCAGCTTGAAAGCGGGGTTAAATCAGCCCCAGCATTTT. Its protein product is CASSLKAGLNQPQHF.

The V call is TRBV27, the J call TRBJ2-7; D might be TRBD1 (5 bases). The CDR3 totals 15 residues. Trimming took off 5 bases at V and 2 bases at J, with 16 bases between the two ends. Germline CDR1 MNHEY, CDR2 SMNVEV (reference sequence). Written as DNA, the CDR3 is TGTGCCAGCAGTCGCACAGGTCTATACCCCTACGAGCAGTACTTC. It specifies CASSRTGLYPYEQYF.

CDR3 DNA: TGTGCCAGCAGCCCGGCGACTAGCGGGGAAGAGACCCAGTACTTC. Translated, it gives CASSPATSGEETQYF. This sequence joins TRBV7-2 and TRBJ2-5; TRBD2 matches 11 bases. V dropped 5 bases and J dropped 3; count of bases not matched to a gene: 5. Germline V gives CDR1 SGHTA, CDR2 FQGNSA. There are 15 residues in the CDR3.

The chain employs TRBV7-3 and TRBJ1-2; 7 bases line up with TRBD1. This CDR3 has 12 residues. Per germline, CDR1 SGHTA and CDR2 FQGTGA. J lost 6 bases, V lost 3 bases, and 1 base had no gene match. CDR3 sequence: CASSFTGDGYTF. The CDR3 region has the DNA TGTGCCAGCAGCTTTACAGGGGATGGCTACACCTTC.

This chain joins TRBV4-1 and TRBJ2-1, with D perhaps matching TRBD1 (5 bases). V lost 1 base and J lost 7, with 11 bases in between. The CDR3 consists of 14 residues. Germline CDR1 MGHRA, CDR2 YSYEKL. For the CDR3, the DNA is TGCGCCAGCAGCCAAGTGGGGCGGTGGAATGAGCAGTTCTTC. It is translated as CASSQVGRWNEQFF.

V gene TRBV10-3 combines with J gene TRBJ2-7, with D perhaps TRBD2 (6 bases). The CDR3 length is 13 residues. In germline, CDR1 is ENHRY, CDR2 SYGVKD. The V and J ends lost 8 bases and 0 bases respectively, with 11 bases between them. CDR3 sequence: CAIGGLLSYEQYF. The DNA of the CDR3 is TGTGCCATCGGGGGGTTACTCTCCTACGAGCAGTACTTC.

V gene TRBV30 combines with J gene TRBJ1-5, with D tentatively TRBD1 (5 bases). CDR1 and CDR2 from the germline V gene are GTSNPN and SVGIG (reference sequence). Trimming pared 3 bases from V and 2 bases from J, leaving 17 bases between. This CDR3 has 16 amino acids. CDR3 in amino acids: CAWSGRGGVGNQPQHF. CDR3 nucleotides: TGTGCCTGGAGCGGACGGGGGGGGGTCGGCAATCAGCCCCAGCATTTT.

V and J are TRBV19 and TRBJ1-5; D not certain. CDR1 is LNHDA, CDR2 SQIVND, per germline (reference sequence). The CDR3 spans 15 residues. The V and J ends lost 7 bases and 6 bases respectively, with 19 bases between them. Written as DNA, the CDR3 is TGTGCCAGTACCCCTCGGAGGGAGGGTAGTCAGCCCCAGCATTTT. Its translation: CASTPRREGSQPQHF.

The J gene is TRBJ2-5, the V gene TRBV6-1; 7 positions agree with TRBD2. CDR1 MNHNS and CDR2 SASEGT come from the germline V gene. This CDR3 has 15 amino acids. Trimming cost V 11 bases and J 1 base; bases outside gene matches: 13. The CDR3 nucleotides are TGTGCCGTTTCCTGGGGGGGAACCGTCCAAGAGACCCAGTACTTC. Translating it yields CAVSWGGTVQETQYF.

The chain recombines TRBV7-3 with TRBJ2-7; 9 positions match TRBD2. CDR1 is SGHTA and CDR2 is FQGTGA in the germline V gene. V was clipped by 5 bases and J by 4 bases; unmatched bases: 9. This CDR3 is 15 amino acids long. The CDR3 nucleotides read TGTGCCAGCAGCACACAAGCGGGGGGAGCTTACGAGCAGTACTTC. It is translated as CASSTQAGGAYEQYF.

The chain couples TRBV6-1 to TRBJ1-1, with unresolved D. Germline V lookup: CDR1 MNHNS, CDR2 SASEGT. This CDR3 has 14 residues. V gave up 2 bases and J gave up 3 bases, with 10 bases separating them. The CDR3 here is CASSEYLADTEAFF. The CDR3 DNA sequence: TGTGCCAGCAGTGAATATCTCGCGGACACTGAAGCTTTCTTT.

V is TRBV27 and J is TRBJ2-3; possible D gene TRBD2, 7 bases. V lost 5 bases, J lost 5 bases, and 17 bases lay in between. CDR1 is MNHEY and CDR2 is SMNVEV in the germline V gene (reference sequence). This CDR3 spans 15 amino acids. CDR3 nucleotides: TGTGCCAGCAGTCCGGGGGAGGGGGTGGGAGATACGCAGTATTTT. Translation: CASSPGEGVGDTQYF.

The CDR3 nucleotides read TGTGCCTGGAGGCAGGTCTCGAACACTGAAGCTTTCTTT. The encoded protein is CAWRQVSNTEAFF. V usage is TRBV30 and J usage is TRBJ1-1; D gene ambiguous. Germline V gene lookup returns CDR1 GTSNPN and CDR2 SVGIG (reference sequence). Trimming cost V 3 bases and J 1 base, with 9 bases left between them. This CDR3 region has 13 residues.

J is TRBJ2-7 and V is TRBV19, with 7 bases lining up with TRBD2. V dropped 3 bases and J dropped 4; count of bases not matched to a gene: 6. This CDR3 has 14 amino acids. CDR1 and CDR2 from the germline V gene are LNHDA and SQIVND (reference sequence). CDR3 amino acids: CASSIPGTIYEQYF. CDR3 DNA sequence: TGTGCCAGTAGTATCCCCGGGACTATATACGAGCAGTACTTC.

The chain joins TRBV2 to TRBJ2-3; D may be TRBD1 (5 bases). This CDR3 spans 12 amino acids. Looked up from germline, CDR1 is SNHLY and CDR2 is FYNNEI. The CDR3 DNA reads as TGTGCATCTCAGGGCTACACAGATACGCAGTATTTT. This encodes CASQGYTDTQYF. The variable domain in full, with the rest retrieved from reference TRBV2 and TRBJ2-3, is EPEVTQTPSHQVTQMGQEVILRCVPISNHLYFYWYRQILGQKVEFLVSFYNNEISEKSEIFDDQFSVERPDGSNFTLKIRSTKLEDSAMYFCASQGYTDTQYFGPGTRLTVL.

In nucleotides, the CDR3 is TGTGCCAGCAGCAAAGGGGCGCCGACAGGGACTGGAAACACCATATATTTT. Translated, it gives CASSKGAPTGTGNTIYF. The chain recombines TRBV21-1 with TRBJ1-3; whether TRBD1, the table's D call, matches the DNA was not checked. TRBV21-1 constitutes a pseudogene. CDR3 size: 17 residues.